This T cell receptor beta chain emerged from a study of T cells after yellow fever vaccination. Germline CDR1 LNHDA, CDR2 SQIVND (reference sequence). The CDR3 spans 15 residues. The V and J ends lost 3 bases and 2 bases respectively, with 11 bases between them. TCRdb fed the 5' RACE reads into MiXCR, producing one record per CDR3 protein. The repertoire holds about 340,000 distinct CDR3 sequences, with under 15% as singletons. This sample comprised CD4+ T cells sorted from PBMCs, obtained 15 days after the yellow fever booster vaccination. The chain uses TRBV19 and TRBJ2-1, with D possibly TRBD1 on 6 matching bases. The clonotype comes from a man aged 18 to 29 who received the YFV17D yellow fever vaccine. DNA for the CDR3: TGTGCCAGTAGTATTGGGTGGACAGCCTACAATGAGCAGTTCTTC. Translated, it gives CASSIGWTAYNEQFF.